The next 8 T cell receptor beta chains were all read from a single sample in a study of control samples from healthy donors and cancer patients (dated by TCRdb to the early 2020s). The library was generated by the immunoSEQ multiplex PCR assay. The immuneACCESS repertoire file appears here via TCRdb, limited to in-frame rearrangements. These files lack a portion of the clones; in checked studies, under half of the deficit traces to unresolved V genes, and the cause of the others is not known. In all, the sample holds 150,000 to 200,000 clones, and around 93% of those were seen once. Almost 1.5% of the sample comes from the top ten. Sequencing was carried out using blood. These receptors all come from a young man in good health.

The chain links TRBV19 to TRBJ2-7; D is possibly TRBD1 (5 bases). Germline CDR1 LNHDA, CDR2 SQIVND (reference sequence). This CDR3 has 12 residues. V shed 1 base and J shed 5 bases, with 6 bases lying between them. The CDR3 DNA reads TGTGCCAGTAGTATAGCAGGGAACGAGCAGTACTTC. Amino acid sequence: CASSIAGNEQYF.

The gene calls are TRBV27 and TRBJ1-1; TRBD1 might be the D (5 bases). Trimming took 3 bases from V and 6 from J, leaving 14 bases between them. CDR1 and CDR2 (germline): MNHEY, SMNVEV (reference sequence). This CDR3 spans 14 amino acids. The CDR3 sequence: CASSLTAGGSEAFF. The CDR3 bases are TGTGCCAGCAGTTTGACAGCCGGGGGATCTGAAGCTTTCTTT.

V gene TRBV2 combines with J gene TRBJ2-3; 10 bases line up with TRBD2. Losses at the gene ends were 2 bases for V and 3 bases for J; bases not matched to a gene: 5. Germline V gene lookup returns CDR1 SNHLY and CDR2 FYNNEI. This CDR3 is built from 16 residues. The CDR3 loop is CASSERAGGRTDTQYF. The CDR3 DNA reads TGTGCCAGCAGTGAAAGAGCGGGGGGGCGAACAGATACGCAGTATTTT.

This rearrangement joins TRBV19 to TRBJ2-1; the match to TRBD1 covers 7 bases. The V gene's germline CDR1 is LNHDA and CDR2 SQIVND (reference sequence). The CDR3 sequence is 15 residues long. J lost 0 bases, V lost 10 bases, and 9 bases had no gene match. The CDR3 sequence is CATRLDRSSYNEQFF. CDR3 coding DNA: TGTGCCACCCGATTGGACAGGAGCTCCTACAATGAGCAGTTCTTC.

CDR3 nucleotides: TGTGCCAGAGGTAGCGGGGGGGCTGAGACCCAGTACTTC. Translated: CARGSGGAETQYF. The chain is built from TRBV6-5 and TRBJ2-5; 11 bases align to TRBD2. The CDR3 spans 13 residues. The trim removed 9 bases at V and 5 bases at J, leaving 5 bases unmatched. Germline V gene data show CDR1 as MNHEY and CDR2 as SVGAGI.

The chain carries TRBV9 and TRBJ2-1; TRBD2 might be the D (6 bases). The germline V gene encodes CDR1 SGDLS and CDR2 YYNGEE. V was pared by 0 bases and J by 7 bases, with 14 bases between. CDR3 length: 15 residues. The CDR3 DNA reads as TGTGCCAGCAGCGTAGACGGCGGGGACTGGAATGAGCAGTTCTTC. Encoded protein: CASSVDGGDWNEQFF.

The chain links TRBV30 to TRBJ2-7; TRBD1 matches 10 bases. Germline assignment: CDR1 GTSNPN and CDR2 SVGIG (reference sequence). Trimming took 8 bases from V and 4 from J; bases not matched to a gene: 5. The CDR3 loop spans 12 amino acids. CDR3 bases: TGTGCCATGACAGGGGGCGAATACGAGCAGTACTTC. It specifies CAMTGGEYEQYF.

The gene calls are TRBV2 and TRBJ2-2; 11 bases fit TRBD1. V gave up 4 bases and J gave up 2 bases; unmatched junction bases: 3. Per germline, CDR1 SNHLY and CDR2 FYNNEI. CDR3 size: 16 residues. CDR3 region: CASSAGQGGNTGELFF. The DNA for the CDR3 is TGTGCCAGCAGTGCGGGACAGGGGGGAAACACCGGGGAGCTGTTTTTT.